These 25 T cell receptor beta chains originate from one sample sequenced in a study of T cells after yellow fever vaccination. Via MiXCR, TCRdb re-called the 5' RACE reads, giving one row per CDR3 protein. Among around 180,000 distinct CDR3 sequences, approximately 6.2% were seen once, and the ten largest hold 2.9%. This sample comprised CD4+ T cells sorted from PBMCs, obtained on the day of the first yellow fever vaccination. The source of these receptors is a man younger than 30 who received the YFV17D yellow fever vaccine.

Only a few counts were recorded for this clonotype. V usage is TRBV7-8 and J usage is TRBJ2-2, with D perhaps matching TRBD1 (6 bases). The CDR3 consists of 14 residues. The germline V gene has CDR1 SGHVS and CDR2 FQNEAQ. Trimming took 6 bases from V and 5 from J, leaving 13 bases between them. The CDR3 DNA sequence: TGTGCCAGCAGGGCATGGGGGCGGACCGGGGAGCTGTTTTTT. Protein product: CASRAWGRTGELFF.

In its sample, this clonotype was seen a few times. CDR3 nucleotide sequence: TGCAGTGCTTCTCCACAGCTCCTCAATCAGCCCCAGCATTTT. Its translation is CSASPQLLNQPQHF. The genes are TRBV20-1 and TRBJ1-5; D ambiguous. Between the trimmed V and J ends, which lost 5 bases and 3 bases, there was a span of 14 bases. CDR1 and CDR2 (germline): DFQATT, SNEGSKA (reference sequence). The CDR3 is 14 residues long.

This clonotype was counted many times. This rearrangement joins TRBV5-1 to TRBJ1-4; TRBD1 might be the D (5 bases). Trimming took 2 bases from V and 3 from J, leaving 8 bases between them. The CDR3 consists of 14 residues. The germline gives CDR1 SGHRS, CDR2 YFSETQ. CDR3 nucleotide sequence: TGCGCCAGCAGCTTCGGGACTGCTAATGAAAAACTGTTTTTT. Translating gives CASSFGTANEKLFF. The complete variable domain, with remaining parts taken from reference TRBV5-1 and TRBJ1-4, reads KAGVTQTPRYLIKTRGQQVTLSCSPISGHRSVSWYQQTPGQGLQFLFEYFSETQRNKGNFPGRFSGRQFSNSRSEMNVSTLELGDSALYLCASSFGTANEKLFFGSGTQLSVL.

This clonotype showed up many times. The rearrangement joins TRBV20-1 to TRBJ2-3, with 8 bases fitting TRBD1. Germline CDR1 is DFQATT and CDR2 is SNEGSKA (reference sequence). After removal of 6 bases from V and 5 bases from J, the junction contained 13 bases not matched to a gene. The CDR3 contains 15 residues. The CDR3 region is CSAPSHGQGGDTQYF. The CDR3, as DNA: TGCAGTGCCCCCTCCCACGGACAGGGCGGAGATACGCAGTATTTT.

V usage is TRBV2 and J usage is TRBJ1-3; TRBD1 aligns across 7 bases. The CDR3 has 15 amino acids. The V segment lost 6 bases and the J segment 0 bases; nucleotides outside the gene matches: 5. Germline CDR1 and CDR2: SNHLY and FYNNEI. The CDR3 protein is CASRTGDSSGNTIYF. CDR3 in DNA: TGTGCCAGCAGAACAGGGGACAGCTCTGGAAACACCATATATTTT.

The genes are TRBV12-3 or TRBV12-4 and TRBJ2-3, with 8 bases identical to TRBD1. Unmatched junction bases numbered 12, after V lost 6 bases and J lost 1 base. The CDR3 is made up of 17 amino acids. The CDR3 spells CASRLRRGRTGTDTQYF. CDR3 DNA sequence: TGTGCCAGCAGGCTCCGCAGGGGGCGTACGGGCACAGATACGCAGTATTTT.

This clonotype was observed at least ten times. The chain uses TRBV9 and TRBJ2-1, with TRBD2 identical over 9 bases. Germline CDR1 is SGDLS and CDR2 is YYNGEE. The CDR3 is 15 amino acids. The V gene end was trimmed by 0 bases and the J gene end by 5 bases; junction bases not matched to a gene: 3. The CDR3 coding sequence is TGTGCCAGCAGCGTAGCTCTAGCGGGGCACAATGAGCAGTTCTTC. Protein: CASSVALAGHNEQFF.

This clonotype has ten or more counts. The V and J genes are TRBV20-1 and TRBJ2-7, with D hard to call. Per germline, CDR1 DFQATT and CDR2 SNEGSKA (reference sequence). V shed 5 bases and J shed 0 bases, with 14 bases lying between them. The CDR3 has 14 amino acids. The CDR3 nucleotides are TGCAGTGCTTCCCCCGCGCTCGGCTCCTACGAGCAGTACGTC. Translated, it gives CSASPALGSYEQYV.

This clonotype was recorded many times. The J gene is TRBJ2-5, the V gene TRBV7-2, with 10 bases aligning to TRBD1. From germline, CDR1 is SGHTA and CDR2 FQGNSA. J gave up 8 bases and V 5 bases, and 11 bases lay outside the gene matches. This CDR3 region has 15 residues. CDR3 amino acids: CASSRRDRGGLTQYF. CDR3 nucleotide sequence: TGTGCCAGCAGCCGAAGGGACAGGGGTGGCTTAACCCAGTACTTC.

Many counts were recorded for this clonotype. The chain joins TRBV4-3 to TRBJ1-2; 7 bases line up with TRBD1. The CDR3 extends over 15 amino acids. Germline V lookup: CDR1 LGHNA, CDR2 YSLEER. V was clipped by 4 bases and J by 3 bases; unmatched bases: 8. The CDR3 is CASSPRDRGDYGYTF. In DNA form, the CDR3 reads TGCGCCAGCAGCCCGCGGGACAGAGGTGACTATGGCTACACCTTC.

This clonotype came up a few times. One end of the junction fails to match germline, which may point to a read error. V usage is TRBV3-1 and J usage is TRBJ1-6; D might be TRBD1 (6 bases). Germline assignment: CDR1 LGHDT and CDR2 YNNKEL (reference sequence). CDR3 length equals 14 residues. CDR3 protein: CASSQGVRSGHQDF. In DNA form, the CDR3 reads TGTGCCAGCAGCCAAGGGGTAAGGTCGGGACATCAAGACTTT.

This clonotype was seen ten or more times. The rearrangement links TRBV7-2 to TRBJ1-1; TRBD1 matches 12 bases. Trimming cost V 5 bases and J 8 bases; bases outside gene matches: 12. CDR1 is SGHTA and CDR2 is FQGNSA in the germline V gene. This CDR3 has 16 amino acids. The CDR3 DNA is TGTGCCAGCAGCATGGGACAGGGGGCGGGGAATATAGAAGCTTTCTTT. This codes for CASSMGQGAGNIEAFF.

The chain combines TRBV12-5 with TRBJ1-1; D unresolved. V lost 9 bases and J 5 bases, leaving 16 bases between the germline ends. The CDR3 runs 13 residues. Germline CDR1 reads LGHNT; CDR2 reads FRNRAP. CDR3 loop: CASGREGGTEAFF. The CDR3 DNA reads TGTGCTAGCGGCCGAGAAGGCGGGACTGAAGCTTTCTTT.

In regard to this clonotype: One base away lies a much larger clone, so this may be a sequencing read error. This rearrangement joins TRBV6-1 to TRBJ1-3; D gene uncertain. The ends were cut back, 4 bases at V and 0 bases at J, with 1 base in the middle. This CDR3 is built from 12 residues. Germline V gene sequence: CDR1 MNHNS, CDR2 SASEGT. The CDR3 sequence is CASSASGNTIYF. The CDR3 DNA follows: TGTGCCAGCAGTGCCTCTGGAAACACCATATATTTT.

This clonotype came up many times. J is TRBJ2-5 and V is TRBV20-1; D gene unclear. The CDR3 contains 10 residues. Germline lookup yields CDR1 DFQATT and CDR2 SNEGSKA (reference sequence). V was trimmed by 6 bases and J by 5 bases, leaving 7 bases between them. The CDR3 DNA sequence: TGCAGTGCGCTTAGGGAGACCCAGTACTTC. It codes for CSALRETQYF.

This clonotype was detected ten times or more. The chain is built from TRBV14 and TRBJ2-2; D unclear. V dropped 4 bases and J dropped 5 bases, with 8 bases sitting between them. CDR3 length: 13 residues. The germline V gene has CDR1 SGHDN and CDR2 FVKESK. CDR3 nucleotides: TGTGCCAGCAGCCTTCTCTTTACCGGGGAGCTGTTTTTT. Protein product: CASSLLFTGELFF.

This clonotype was picked up many times. Germline is not matched at one junction end, which may reflect a read error. The chain carries TRBV6-4 and TRBJ1-5; the D gene is possibly TRBD1 (5 bases). This CDR3 contains 13 residues. CDR1 is MRHNA, CDR2 SNTAGT, per germline. The CDR3 DNA is TGTGCCAGCAGCCTTGACAGCACTCAGCCCCAGCATTTT. It codes for CASSLDSTQPQHF.

This chain uses TRBV27 with TRBJ2-5; weak D call: TRBD1 (6 bases). This CDR3 region has 15 residues. Deletions cut 4 bases from V and 2 bases from J, with 14 bases between. The germline V gene encodes CDR1 MNHEY and CDR2 SMNVEV (reference sequence). In DNA form, the CDR3 reads TGTGCCAGCAGTTCACCCGGGACAATGCAAGAGACCCAGTACTTC. Amino acids: CASSSPGTMQETQYF.

This clonotype has a count of ten or more. CDR3 protein: CSAQRRSGGSPDTQYF. CDR3 in DNA: TGCAGTGCCCAGAGGAGGAGCGGGGGGTCACCAGATACGCAGTATTTT. The chain combines TRBV20-1 with TRBJ2-3, with 9 bases aligning to TRBD2. With V trimmed by 6 bases and J by 4 bases, 14 bases remained unmatched. The germline V gene has CDR1 DFQATT and CDR2 SNEGSKA (reference sequence). The CDR3 consists of 16 residues.

This clonotype was detected many times. The V and J genes are TRBV7-2 and TRBJ2-7; 7 bases match TRBD1. CDR1 and CDR2 from the germline V gene are SGHTA and FQGNSA. CDR3 length: 13 amino acids. J was trimmed by 6 bases and V by 4 bases; bases with no gene match: 6. The CDR3 region has the DNA TGTGCCAGCAGCTCGACACAGGGGACCGAGCAGTACGTC. Amino acid sequence: CASSSTQGTEQYV.

This clonotype was seen a handful of times. This rearrangement joins TRBV7-6 to TRBJ2-7; TRBD1 is a possible D gene (5 bases). The germline gives CDR1 SGHVS, CDR2 FNYEAQ. Trimming left V 5 bases short and J 1 base short, with 12 bases between. The CDR3 has 14 residues. CDR3 residues: CASSIWGESYEQYF. The CDR3, as DNA: TGTGCCAGCAGCATATGGGGCGAATCCTACGAGCAGTACTTC. Looking up the rest from reference TRBV7-6 and TRBJ2-7 gives the full variable domain: GAGVSQSPRYKVTKRGQDVALRCDPISGHVSLYWYRQALGQGPEFLTYFNYEAQQDKSGLPNDRFSAERPEGSISTLTIQRTEQRDSAMYRCASSIWGESYEQYFGPGTRLTVT.

This clonotype was observed many times. The chain has TRBV19 and TRBJ2-3; 10 bases line up with TRBD2. Germline CDR1 LNHDA, CDR2 SQIVND (reference sequence). The J segment lost 1 base and the V segment lost 3 bases, leaving 7 bases of the junction unmatched. The CDR3 has 17 residues. DNA of the CDR3: TGTGCCAGTAGTATCAGGAGCGGACTAGCGGGCACAGATACGCAGTATTTT. Translated, it gives CASSIRSGLAGTDTQYF. The variable domain in full, completed from reference TRBV19 and TRBJ2-3, reads DGGITQSPKYLFRKEGQNVTLSCEQNLNHDAMYWYRQDPGQGLRLIYYSQIVNDFQKGDIAEGYSVSREKKESFPLTVTSAQKNPTAFYLCASSIRSGLAGTDTQYFGPGTRLTVL.

This clonotype occurred a few times. The V and J genes are TRBV4-1 and TRBJ2-3, with 10 bases aligning to TRBD2. This CDR3 is 17 amino acids long. Germline assignment: CDR1 MGHRA and CDR2 YSYEKL. V dropped 8 bases and J dropped 6; count of bases not matched to a gene: 17. For the CDR3, the DNA is TGCGCCAGCTCCCGGGGGGGACTAGCGCTAGCGGGCGATACGCAGTATTTT. Protein product: CASSRGGLALAGDTQYF.

J is TRBJ2-5 and V is TRBV7-8; D tentatively reads TRBD1 or TRBD2 (6 bases each). The CDR3 covers 15 residues. Trimming stripped 0 bases from V and 1 base from J, with 9 bases between. CDR1 SGHVS and CDR2 FQNEAQ come from the germline V gene. The CDR3 sequence: CASSLAGGLQETQYF. In DNA form, the CDR3 reads TGTGCCAGCAGCTTAGCGGGGGGCCTCCAAGAGACCCAGTACTTC. The whole variable domain, filled in from reference TRBV7-8 and TRBJ2-5, reads GAGVSQSPRYKVAKRGQDVALRCDPISGHVSLFWYQQALGQGPEFLTYFQNEAQLDKSGLPSDRFFAERPEGSVSTLKIQRTQQEDSAVYLCASSLAGGLQETQYFGPGTRLLVL.

This clonotype has a count of ten or more. The chain couples TRBV7-3 to TRBJ2-3, with D perhaps being TRBD1 or TRBD2 (6 bases each). CDR3 length: 14 amino acids. The ends were cut back, 3 bases at V and 1 base at J, with 8 bases in the middle. The V gene's germline CDR1 is SGHTA and CDR2 FQGTGA. CDR3 loop: CASSLGGRTDTQYF. CDR3 nucleotide sequence: TGTGCCAGCAGCTTGGGGGGCCGCACAGATACGCAGTATTTT.